Listed below are T cell receptor beta chains from one sample, sequenced in a study of T cells in tumors after PD-1 blockade. Some clones are missing from TCRdb's copy, which holds only in-frame ones; the method was immunoSEQ multiplex PCR. The sample carries approximately 34,000 clones, roughly four fifths recorded once. The material was PBMCs, obtained after anti-PD-1 treatment. The receptors shown here come from a human donor with basal cell carcinoma. Both conserved end residues are part of each CDR3. The D gene is left open where the match is weak. A row's size may be missing; if present it is once, few, many or a size class.

V gene: TRBV9
J gene: TRBJ1-1
D gene: .
clone size: .
CDR3 protein: CASSEMVQGGLRSTEAFF
CDR3 DNA: TGTGCCAGCAGCGAAATGGTCCAGGGAGGCTTGAGGAGCACTGAAGCTTTCTTT

V gene: TRBV18
J gene: TRBJ1-6
D gene: .
clone size: .
CDR3 protein: CASSPREGSYNSPLHF
CDR3 DNA: TGTGCCAGCTCACCACGGGAGGGGTCCTATAATTCACCCCTCCACTTT

V gene: TRBV6-2/TRBV6-3
J gene: TRBJ1-2
D gene: TRBD1
clone size: .
CDR3 protein: CASSYSRQGANYGYTF
CDR3 DNA: TGTGCCAGCAGTTACTCACGACAGGGGGCTAACTATGGCTACACCTTC

V gene: TRBV5-1
J gene: TRBJ2-1
D gene: TRBD2
clone size: .
CDR3 protein: CASSFDLAGQAYNEQFF
CDR3 DNA: TGCGCCAGCAGCTTTGACTTAGCGGGGCAAGCCTACAATGAGCAGTTCTTC

V gene: TRBV7-9
J gene: TRBJ2-3
D gene: TRBD1
clone size: .
CDR3 protein: CASSGDSPFSTDTQYF
CDR3 DNA: TGTGCCAGCAGCGGGGACAGTCCCTTTAGCACAGATACGCAGTATTTT

V gene: TRBV9
J gene: TRBJ2-1
D gene: .
clone size: .
CDR3 protein: CASSVGGIYNEQFF
CDR3 DNA: TGTGCCAGCAGCGTAGGGGGGATCTACAATGAGCAGTTCTTC

V gene: TRBV6-5
J gene: TRBJ1-2
D gene: .
clone size: few
CDR3 protein: CASSQQGTDGYTF
CDR3 DNA: TGTGCCAGCAGTCAACAGGGTACGGATGGCTACACCTTC

V gene: TRBV7-2
J gene: TRBJ2-7
D gene: .
clone size: .
CDR3 protein: CASSLAMGFGEQYF
CDR3 DNA: TGTGCCAGCAGCTTAGCGATGGGGTTCGGCGAGCAGTACTTC

V gene: TRBV7-2
J gene: TRBJ2-1
D gene: .
clone size: .
CDR3 protein: CASSFAAAEYNEQFF
CDR3 DNA: TGTGCCAGCAGCTTTGCCGCCGCGGAGTACAATGAGCAGTTCTTC

V gene: TRBV28
J gene: TRBJ1-2
D gene: TRBD1
clone size: .
CDR3 protein: CASSSIIRDRVYYGYTF
CDR3 DNA: TGTGCCAGCAGTTCGATAATCCGGGACAGGGTTTACTATGGCTACACCTTC

V gene: TRBV6-5
J gene: TRBJ2-1
D gene: .
clone size: .
CDR3 protein: CASSYSQKWNEQFF
CDR3 DNA: TGTGCCAGCAGTTACTCCCAGAAGTGGAATGAGCAGTTCTTC

V gene: TRBV9
J gene: TRBJ2-5
D gene: TRBD1
clone size: .
CDR3 protein: CASSPGTGGTQYF
CDR3 DNA: TGTGCCAGCAGCCCGGGGACAGGGGGTACCCAGTACTTC

V gene: TRBV7-3
J gene: TRBJ2-4
D gene: .
clone size: .
CDR3 protein: CASSRLGGAKNIQYF
CDR3 DNA: TGTGCCAGCAGCCGCCTGGGGGGAGCCAAAAACATTCAGTACTTC

V gene: TRBV19
J gene: TRBJ1-6
D gene: .
clone size: few
CDR3 protein: CASSLDTGRNSPLHF
CDR3 DNA: TGTGCCAGTAGTCTGGACACCGGGCGAAATTCACCCCTCCACTTT

V gene: TRBV14
J gene: TRBJ1-1
D gene: .
clone size: .
CDR3 protein: CASSPTLGGMNEAFF
CDR3 DNA: TGTGCCAGCAGCCCAACCTTGGGGGGAATGAATGAAGCTTTCTTT

V gene: TRBV5-5
J gene: TRBJ1-1
D gene: .
clone size: .
CDR3 protein: CASSWRGDFNTEAFF
CDR3 DNA: TGTGCCAGCAGCTGGAGGGGGGATTTTAACACTGAAGCTTTCTTT

V gene: TRBV3-1/TRBV3-2
J gene: TRBJ2-7
D gene: .
clone size: .
CDR3 protein: CASSQTTPHRAYEQYF
CDR3 DNA: TGTGCCAGCAGCCAAACAACCCCCCACAGGGCCTACGAGCAGTACTTC

V gene: TRBV7-6
J gene: TRBJ2-3
D gene: .
clone size: many
CDR3 protein: CASSLDHSFTDTQYF
CDR3 DNA: TGTGCCAGCAGCTTAGATCACAGTTTCACAGATACGCAGTATTTT

V gene: TRBV5-8
J gene: TRBJ2-4
D gene: TRBD2
clone size: .
CDR3 protein: CAISLAGGPNIQYF
CDR3 DNA: TGTGCCATCTCACTAGCGGGGGGCCCTAACATTCAGTACTTC

V gene: TRBV28
J gene: TRBJ1-5
D gene: .
clone size: .
CDR3 protein: CASSWGEQPQHF
CDR3 DNA: TGTGCCAGCAGTTGGGGGGAACAGCCCCAGCATTTT

V gene: TRBV19
J gene: TRBJ2-3
D gene: .
clone size: .
CDR3 protein: CASSFGQSTDTQYF
CDR3 DNA: TGTGCCAGTAGTTTTGGGCAGTCCACAGATACGCAGTATTTT

V gene: TRBV7-2
J gene: TRBJ2-2
D gene: .
clone size: few
CDR3 protein: CASSSSGRTGELFF
CDR3 DNA: TGTGCCAGCAGCTCATCGGGACGGACCGGGGAGCTGTTTTTT

V gene: TRBV9
J gene: TRBJ2-1
D gene: TRBD2
clone size: once
CDR3 protein: CASSVAPAGAIDEQFF
CDR3 DNA: TGTGCCAGCAGCGTAGCCCCAGCGGGAGCTATCGATGAGCAGTTCTTC

V gene: TRBV6-5
J gene: TRBJ1-6
D gene: TRBD1
clone size: .
CDR3 protein: CASSWQDRAELPLHF
CDR3 DNA: TGTGCCAGCAGTTGGCAGGACAGGGCGGAATTACCCCTCCACTTT

V gene: TRBV9
J gene: TRBJ2-2
D gene: .
clone size: .
CDR3 protein: CASSGDTGELFF
CDR3 DNA: TGTGCCAGCAGCGGGGACACCGGGGAGCTGTTTTTT

V gene: TRBV18
J gene: TRBJ1-4
D gene: .
clone size: .
CDR3 protein: CASSPQGANEKLFF
CDR3 DNA: TGTGCCAGCTCACCACAGGGGGCTAATGAAAAACTGTTTTTT

V gene: TRBV2
J gene: TRBJ1-5
D gene: .
clone size: .
CDR3 protein: CASSVAGGEDQPQHF
CDR3 DNA: TGTGCCAGCAGTGTCGCGGGGGGCGAGGATCAGCCCCAGCATTTT

V gene: TRBV6-5
J gene: TRBJ2-3
D gene: TRBD1
clone size: .
CDR3 protein: CASRNARGRPDTQYF
CDR3 DNA: TGTGCCAGCAGGAACGCCAGGGGGCGCCCAGATACGCAGTATTTT

V gene: TRBV6-1
J gene: TRBJ1-1
D gene: .
clone size: .
CDR3 protein: CASSEGGWNTEAFF
CDR3 DNA: TGTGCCAGCAGTGAAGGGGGCTGGAACACTGAAGCTTTCTTT

V gene: TRBV2
J gene: TRBJ2-5
D gene: TRBD1
clone size: .
CDR3 protein: CASSSDRGPGETQYF
CDR3 DNA: TGTGCCAGCAGTTCCGACAGGGGGCCGGGAGAGACCCAGTACTTC

V gene: TRBV7-9
J gene: TRBJ1-1
D gene: .
clone size: few
CDR3 protein: CASSDMGTSEAFF
CDR3 DNA: TGTGCCAGCAGCGATATGGGGACTTCTGAAGCTTTCTTT

V gene: TRBV12-5
J gene: TRBJ1-1
D gene: .
clone size: .
CDR3 protein: CASGPEVVNTEAFF
CDR3 DNA: TGTGCTAGTGGTCCGGAGGTGGTGAACACTGAAGCTTTCTTT

V gene: TRBV28
J gene: TRBJ2-3
D gene: .
clone size: .
CDR3 protein: CATEGMHADTQYF
CDR3 DNA: TGTGCCACCGAGGGTATGCACGCAGATACGCAGTATTTT

V gene: TRBV4-2
J gene: TRBJ2-4
D gene: TRBD2
clone size: .
CDR3 protein: CASSQDLRLAGGPENIQYF
CDR3 DNA: TGTGCCAGCAGCCAAGATCTACGGCTAGCGGGGGGGCCTGAAAACATTCAGTACTTC

V gene: TRBV4-3
J gene: TRBJ2-1
D gene: TRBD1
clone size: .
CDR3 protein: CASRGGPSSDEQFF
CDR3 DNA: TGCGCCAGCAGAGGGGGCCCGTCCTCCGATGAGCAGTTCTTC

V gene: TRBV27
J gene: TRBJ1-1
D gene: TRBD1
clone size: .
CDR3 protein: CASTPGGAHTEAFF
CDR3 DNA: TGTGCCAGCACCCCAGGGGGGGCTCACACTGAAGCTTTCTTT

V gene: TRBV3-1/TRBV3-2
J gene: TRBJ2-7
D gene: TRBD1
clone size: .
CDR3 protein: CASSQDRRQDRIFYEQYF
CDR3 DNA: TGTGCCAGCAGCCAAGACAGGCGTCAGGACAGGATCTTCTACGAGCAGTACTTC

V gene: TRBV10-3
J gene: TRBJ2-5
D gene: .
clone size: few
CDR3 protein: CAISGRADQETQYF
CDR3 DNA: TGTGCCATCTCTGGCAGGGCAGACCAAGAGACCCAGTACTTC

V gene: TRBV20-1
J gene: TRBJ2-7
D gene: .
clone size: .
CDR3 protein: CSARTAYEQYF
CDR3 DNA: TGCAGTGCCAGGACAGCCTACGAGCAGTACTTC

V gene: TRBV19
J gene: TRBJ2-3
D gene: .
clone size: .
CDR3 protein: CASSRDWETTDTQYF
CDR3 DNA: TGTGCCAGTAGTCGGGACTGGGAAACCACAGATACGCAGTATTTT

V gene: TRBV28
J gene: TRBJ1-2
D gene: .
clone size: .
CDR3 protein: CASSSPHTYGYTF
CDR3 DNA: TGTGCCAGCAGTTCTCCTCACACCTATGGCTACACCTTC

V gene: TRBV7-9
J gene: TRBJ1-2
D gene: .
clone size: .
CDR3 protein: CASSLEIGRGYTF
CDR3 DNA: TGTGCCAGCAGCTTAGAAATAGGGAGAGGCTACACCTTC

V gene: TRBV2
J gene: TRBJ2-1
D gene: TRBD2
clone size: many
CDR3 protein: CASSRSGTSFEQFF
CDR3 DNA: TGTGCCAGCAGCCGATCCGGGACTAGCTTTGAGCAGTTCTTC

V gene: TRBV19
J gene: TRBJ1-5
D gene: .
clone size: .
CDR3 protein: CASSIGGGQPQHF
CDR3 DNA: TGTGCCAGTAGTATAGGTGGTGGGCAGCCCCAGCATTTT

V gene: TRBV9
J gene: TRBJ2-3
D gene: .
clone size: .
CDR3 protein: CASSRSGFPTSTDTQYF
CDR3 DNA: TGTGCCAGCAGCCGTAGTGGGTTCCCAACTAGCACAGATACGCAGTATTTT